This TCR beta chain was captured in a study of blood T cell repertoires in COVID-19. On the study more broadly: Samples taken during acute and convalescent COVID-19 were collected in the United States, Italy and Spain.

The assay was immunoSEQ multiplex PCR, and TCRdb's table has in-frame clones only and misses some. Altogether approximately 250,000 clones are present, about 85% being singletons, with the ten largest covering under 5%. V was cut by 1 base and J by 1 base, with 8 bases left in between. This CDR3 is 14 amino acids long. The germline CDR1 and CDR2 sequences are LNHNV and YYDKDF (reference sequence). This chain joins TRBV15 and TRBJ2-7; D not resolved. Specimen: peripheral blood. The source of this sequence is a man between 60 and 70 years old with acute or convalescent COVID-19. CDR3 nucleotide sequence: TGTGCCACCAGCAGAGTAGAAAAATCCTACGAGCAGTACTTC. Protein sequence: CATSRVEKSYEQYF.